This T cell receptor (beta chain) was identified in a study of blood T cell repertoires in COVID-19 (dated by TCRdb to 2020 to 2022). About the full investigation: Samples covering the acute and convalescent phases of COVID-19 were provided by collaborators in the United States, Italy and Spain. The prospective study material was composed of cDNA or gDNA derived from T cells, B-cell-depleted T cells, or PBMCs. Subjects who had been exposed to COVID-19, were actively infected with it, or had recovered from it provided the deeply sampled blood TCRbeta repertoires that made up the dataset. The repertoires were made available in a free public database intended to serve as a resource for research on the immune response to SARS-CoV-2. The samples were drawn from the first 160 participants of the ongoing ImmuneRACE study and from 1,254 subjects provided by 6 global collaborators. Nearly every sample came with metadata listing a de-identified subject ID, COVID-19 status, age in years and sex. Where available, HLA class I and class II types were taken from metadata supplied by the sample provider and were not determined by assay-based typing.

This clone was recorded only once. Its antigen specificity is not known. Nothing much larger sits one base from this clone, and base qualities are not available. TCRbeta CDR3 regions were amplified from genomic DNA by means of the immunoSEQ Assay, a bias-controlled multiplex PCR. The authors' pipeline ran thus. Within the assay, amplification of reference gene primers was used to estimate how many nucleated cells each sample contained. To quantify the absolute abundance of each unique TCRbeta CDR3 rearrangement, sequence reads were collapsed and filtered. For each sample, productive Simpson clonality was calculated as the square root of Simpson's diversity index over productive rearrangements. TCRdb provides this immuneACCESS table in a form limited to in-frame rearrangements. Some clones are lacking; in checked studies, under half of them reflect an unresolved V gene, and why the rest are absent is not known. The V and J calls and the clone size are those of that table, but D and trimming were determined from the DNA. This sample gives 40,000 to 50,000 clones in total; approximately 85% of them show up just once. The ten largest account for over 2% of the sample.

Study-wide conclusions, independent of this receptor: The amount of clinical and demographic metadata varied by source and participant and was provided uncurated.

Collaborating institutions collected whole blood in K2EDTA tubes following their own protocols. For TCRbeta analysis, collaborators shipped samples as frozen whole blood, isolated PBMCs, or DNA extracted from either of those sample types. Trimming removed 7 bases from V and 5 bases from J; the gene matches leave 4 bases unexplained. From cysteine to phenylalanine, the CDR3 is 14 amino acids long. The read is trimmed to its CDR3 DNA, 42 bases read in frame from base 1. Via the germline V gene, CDR1 is KGHDR and CDR2 SFDVKD. The sequence was obtained from a woman aged 55-69 years with acute or convalescent COVID-19. Rearrangement joined TRBV24-1 to TRBJ1-1; 12 nucleotides in the junction match TRBD1. Sequencing was done on a sample of peripheral blood. This receptor has the CDR3 CATRGTGGKTEAFF. The sequenced DNA is TGTGCCACCAGGGGGACAGGGGGCAAGACTGAAGCTTTCTTT.